This entry lists 12 T cell receptor beta chains sequenced from one sample in a study of cytomegalovirus exposure and HLA in healthy donors. Assay used: immunoSEQ multiplex PCR; TCRdb lists only in-frame clones, some missing. This table has under 200,000 clones, around 80% appearing once. The sequenced material came from PBMCs. The receptors shown here come from a woman between 25 and 40 years old in good health and CMV-seronegative.

The chain couples TRBV6-4 to TRBJ1-1; D remains unclear. Germline values: CDR1 MRHNA, CDR2 SNTAGT. There are 13 residues in the CDR3. Trimming cost V 4 bases and J 1 base, with 7 bases left between them. In nucleotides, the CDR3 is TGTGCCAGCAGTGTACGGAGGAACACTGAAGCTTTCTTT. Translated: CASSVRRNTEAFF.

The chain couples TRBV7-6 to TRBJ2-7; TRBD2 matches at 10 bases. J lost 2 bases, V lost 5 bases, and 6 bases had no gene match. The CDR3 consists of 15 residues. Germline CDR1 and CDR2: SGHVS and FNYEAQ. The CDR3 DNA sequence: TGTGCCAGCAGCCCCGTAGCGGGAGGCCCCTACGAGCAGTACTTC. It yields the protein CASSPVAGGPYEQYF.

The chain is built from TRBV6-6 and TRBJ2-7, with 7 bases aligning to TRBD1. The CDR3 loop spans 13 amino acids. From germline, CDR1 is MNHNY and CDR2 SVGAGI (reference sequence). J lost 6 bases, V lost 7 bases, and 9 bases had no gene match. The CDR3 loop reads CASTQTQGSEQYF. CDR3 nucleotide sequence: TGTGCCAGCACCCAGACACAGGGGAGCGAGCAGTACTTC.

This chain connects TRBV19 to TRBJ1-5; D might be TRBD1 (6 bases). The CDR3 consists of 14 residues. V was trimmed by 4 bases and J by 8 bases, leaving 15 bases between them. Germline V gene data show CDR1 as LNHDA and CDR2 as SQIVND (reference sequence). DNA for the CDR3: TGTGCCAGTAGTACCCACAGGGCGGTTGAGCCCCAGCATTTT. This encodes CASSTHRAVEPQHF.

This clone was seen more than once but under ten times. This chain joins TRBV7-2 and TRBJ1-3; the D is unclear. This CDR3 has 13 amino acids. Germline-derived CDR1 and CDR2 are SGHTA and FQGNSA. Between the trimmed V and J ends, which lost 1 base and 5 bases, there was a span of 6 bases. CDR3 residues: CASSLGLRNTIYF. The CDR3 DNA reads as TGTGCCAGCAGCTTAGGACTGAGAAACACCATATATTTT. Full variable domain (rest looked up from reference TRBV7-2 and TRBJ1-3): GAGVSQSPSNKVTEKGKDVELRCDPISGHTALYWYRQSLGQGLEFLIYFQGNSAPDKSGLPSDRFSAERTGGSVSTLTIQRTQQEDSAVYLCASSLGLRNTIYFGEGSWLTVV.

V usage is TRBV5-1 and J usage is TRBJ1-1; D is possibly TRBD1 (5 bases). V dropped 7 bases and J dropped 0 bases, with 16 bases sitting between them. The CDR3 loop spans 15 amino acids. Germline CDR1 is SGHRS and CDR2 is YFSETQ. CDR3 DNA: TGCGCCAGCCGGATGGCAGGGATCATGAACACTGAAGCTTTCTTT. Protein sequence: CASRMAGIMNTEAFF.

CDR3 sequence reads: CASSETRQGNEKLFF. The CDR3 nucleotides read TGTGCCAGCAGTGAAACCCGACAGGGAAATGAAAAACTGTTTTTT. J is TRBJ1-4 and V is TRBV25-1, with 7 bases aligning to TRBD1. J lost 5 bases, V lost 2 bases, and 5 bases had no gene match. The V gene's germline CDR1 is MGHDK and CDR2 SYGVNS. The CDR3 is made up of 15 amino acids.

This sequence joins TRBV6-5 and TRBJ2-3, with D unresolved. CDR1 is MNHEY and CDR2 is SVGAGI in the germline V gene. CDR3 length: 13 residues. The germline V and J ends were trimmed by 8 bases and 2 bases, with 11 bases remaining between them. In DNA form, the CDR3 reads TGTGCCAGCTCACCGGTCCCCACAGATACGCAGTATTTT. The encoded protein is CASSPVPTDTQYF.

The chain has TRBV19 and TRBJ1-2, with D tentatively TRBD1 (5 bases). The CDR3 consists of 15 residues. Looked up from germline, CDR1 is LNHDA and CDR2 is SQIVND (reference sequence). Trimming pared 8 bases from V and 5 bases from J, leaving 21 bases between. The CDR3 loop is CASLPSGNDGYGYTF. The CDR3 region has the DNA TGTGCCAGTTTACCATCAGGGAATGATGGGTATGGCTACACCTTC.

The V and J genes are TRBV5-1 and TRBJ1-1, with 7 bases fitting TRBD1. Per germline, CDR1 SGHRS and CDR2 YFSETQ. This CDR3 has 15 amino acids. Trimming cost V 0 bases and J 2 bases; bases outside gene matches: 4. The CDR3 is CASSLAAGGNTEAFF. CDR3 nucleotide sequence: TGCGCCAGCAGCTTGGCGGCAGGGGGAAACACTGAAGCTTTCTTT.

The V and J genes are TRBV10-2 and TRBJ2-5, with TRBD1 matching 7 bases. Germline loops: CDR1 WSHSY, CDR2 SAAADI. The CDR3 runs 14 residues. V trimming: 4 bases; J trimming: 2 bases; junction bases outside the gene matches: 4. CDR3 protein: CASSGTGYQETQYF. In DNA, the CDR3 is TGCGCCAGCAGTGGGACAGGATATCAAGAGACCCAGTACTTC.

This rearrangement joins TRBV18 to TRBJ1-2, with D perhaps matching TRBD1 (6 bases). V lost 0 bases to trimming and J lost 8 bases, with 16 bases between them. CDR1 and CDR2 from the germline V gene are KGHSH and LQKENI. This CDR3 is built from 15 residues. CDR3: CASSPPKHRDDGYTF. CDR3 nucleotides: TGTGCCAGCTCACCACCGAAACACAGGGATGACGGCTACACCTTC.